One sample yielded the 10 T cell receptor beta chains listed below, sequenced in a study of radiotherapy plus CTLA-4 blockade in lung cancer. TCRdb keeps only in-frame clones here, not all; method: immunoSEQ multiplex PCR. The sample carries about 59,000 clones, approximately 67% recorded once. Source: peripheral blood, taken from a patient treated with radiotherapy plus ipilimumab. The receptors come from a human donor with non-small cell lung cancer whose response to radiotherapy plus ipilimumab could not be evaluated.

This clone occurred a few times. The chain couples TRBV30 to TRBJ1-4, with D maybe TRBD1 (6 bases). CDR3 length: 17 amino acids. Germline CDR1 and CDR2: GTSNPN and SVGIG (reference sequence). V was cut by 1 base and J by 1 base, with 16 bases left in between. The CDR3 bases are TGTGCCTGGAGTGATGGAAGGGGGTGCGGAACTAATGAAAAACTGTTTTTT. Amino acids: CAWSDGRGCGTNEKLFF.

V gene TRBV7-2 combines with J gene TRBJ1-2; TRBD1 matches at 8 bases. From germline, CDR1 is SGHTA and CDR2 FQGNSA. Trimming at V came to 6 bases and at J to 3 bases, leaving 9 bases not matched to a gene. The CDR3 has 15 amino acids. CDR3 coding DNA: TGTGCCAGCAGTTTAACAGGGGGGAAGGACTATGGCTACACCTTC. This encodes CASSLTGGKDYGYTF.

The chain employs TRBV5-1 and TRBJ2-1; 14 bases are a match to TRBD2. V shed 0 bases and J 2 bases; nucleotides not matched to a gene: 7. CDR3 length: 19 residues. Germline loops: CDR1 SGHRS, CDR2 YFSETQ. This CDR3 reads CASSLGLAGGLGTYNEQFF. The CDR3 region has the DNA TGCGCCAGCAGCTTGGGACTAGCGGGAGGGTTGGGGACCTACAATGAGCAGTTCTTC.

The chain uses TRBV11-2 and TRBJ2-5; a weak D match, TRBD1 (5 bases). The CDR3 spans 12 residues. Germline-derived CDR1 and CDR2 are SGHAT and FQNNGV. V lost 1 base to trimming and J lost 14 bases, with 14 bases between them. The CDR3 DNA reads TGTGCCAGCAGCTTAGCGGGCACCAGGGTTTACTTC. This encodes CASSLAGTRVYF.

The V call is TRBV6-1, the J call TRBJ1-1, with TRBD1 matching 11 bases. Trimming at V came to 6 bases and at J to 4 bases, leaving 7 bases not matched to a gene. The germline gives CDR1 MNHNS, CDR2 SASEGT. This CDR3 is built from 15 residues. CDR3 DNA sequence: TGTGCCAGCAGAAGAACGGACAGGGGGCTCACTGAAGCTTTCTTT. Its translation is CASRRTDRGLTEAFF.

This rearrangement joins TRBV11-3 to TRBJ2-4; 12 bases map to TRBD1. CDR3 length: 20 amino acids. V lost 5 bases, J lost 3 bases, and 17 bases stayed unmatched. The germline CDR1 and CDR2 sequences are SGHNT and YENEEA. The CDR3 spells CASSLSLLLRDRGLKNIQYF. As DNA, the CDR3 is TGTGCCAGCAGCCTTTCCCTCCTCTTGAGGGACAGGGGGCTCAAAAACATTCAGTACTTC.

The rearrangement uses TRBV11-2 and TRBJ2-7; tentatively, D is TRBD1 (6 bases). Trimming stripped 6 bases from V and 3 bases from J, with 15 bases between. CDR3 length: 14 residues. The germline CDR1 and CDR2 sequences are SGHAT and FQNNGV. The CDR3, as DNA: TGTGCCAGCAGTGGGCAGGGGATGCTCTACGAGCAGTACTTC. This translates into CASSGQGMLYEQYF. Full variable domain (rest looked up from reference TRBV11-2 and TRBJ2-7): EAGVAQSPRYKIIEKRQSVAFWCNPISGHATLYWYQQILGQGPKLLIQFQNNGVVDDSQLPKDRFSAERLKGVDSTLKIQPAKLEDSAVYLCASSGQGMLYEQYFGPGTRLTVT.

This sequence joins TRBV18 and TRBJ1-2, with D unclear. The CDR3 contains 12 residues. The V gene lost 3 bases and the J gene lost 3 bases, with 5 bases spanning the gap. Germline lookup yields CDR1 KGHSH and CDR2 LQKENI. The CDR3 DNA reads as TGTGCCAGCTCACCCCTAGACTATGGCTACACCTTC. This gives the protein CASSPLDYGYTF.

The gene calls are TRBV7-2 and TRBJ2-5, with TRBD1 matching 11 bases. The CDR3 loop spans 15 amino acids. After removal of 5 bases from V and 11 bases from J, the junction contained 13 bases not matched to a gene. Per germline, CDR1 SGHTA and CDR2 FQGNSA. DNA for the CDR3: TGTGCCAGCAGCCGAGGACAGGGGGCCAGTACGGAGCAGTACTTC. As protein: CASSRGQGASTEQYF. The whole variable domain, remainder taken from reference TRBV7-2 and TRBJ2-5, is GAGVSQSPSNKVTEKGKDVELRCDPISGHTALYWYRQSLGQGLEFLIYFQGNSAPDKSGLPSDRFSAERTGGSVSTLTIQRTQQEDSAVYLCASSRGQGASTEQYFGPGTRLLVL.

The rearrangement joins TRBV6-1 to TRBJ2-5; a possible D gene is TRBD2 (6 bases). V was clipped by 3 bases and J by 5 bases, with 16 bases between them. The CDR3 totals 15 residues. Germline V gives CDR1 MNHNS, CDR2 SASEGT. In DNA, the CDR3 is TGTGCCAGCAGTGATGCTGGTACTAGCCCGGAGACCCAGTACTTC. Translated, it gives CASSDAGTSPETQYF.